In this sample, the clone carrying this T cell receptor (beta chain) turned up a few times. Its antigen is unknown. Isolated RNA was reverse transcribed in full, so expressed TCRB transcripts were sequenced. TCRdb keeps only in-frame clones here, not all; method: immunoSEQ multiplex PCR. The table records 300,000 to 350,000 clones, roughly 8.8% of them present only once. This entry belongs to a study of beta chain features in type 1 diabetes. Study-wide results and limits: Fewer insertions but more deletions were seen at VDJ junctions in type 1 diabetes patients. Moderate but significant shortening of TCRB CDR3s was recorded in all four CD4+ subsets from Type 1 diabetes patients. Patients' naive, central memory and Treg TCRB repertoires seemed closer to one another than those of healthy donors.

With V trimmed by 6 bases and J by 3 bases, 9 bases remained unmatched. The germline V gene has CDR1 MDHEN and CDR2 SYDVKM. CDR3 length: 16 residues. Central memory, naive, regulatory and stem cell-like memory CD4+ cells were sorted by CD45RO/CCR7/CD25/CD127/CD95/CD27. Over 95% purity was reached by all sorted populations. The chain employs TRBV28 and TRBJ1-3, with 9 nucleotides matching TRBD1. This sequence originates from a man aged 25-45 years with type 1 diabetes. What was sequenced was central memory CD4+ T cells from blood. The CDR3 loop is CASRPGQGKFGNTIYF. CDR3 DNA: TGTGCCAGCAGGCCGGGACAGGGAAAATTTGGAAACACCATATATTTT.